The 26 T cell receptor beta chains below all came from one sample that was sequenced in a study of siplizumab effects on memory and regulatory T cells. Sequencing used immunoSEQ multiplex PCR; TCRdb keeps in-frame clones, though not all of them. The sample includes tens of thousands of clones, 65% to 80% of them seen just once. Sequencing was performed on memory CD4+ T cells sorted from blood. Every receptor here comes from a human donor in good health.

Only one count was recorded for this clone. The V call is TRBV11-1, the J call TRBJ2-1; tentatively, D is TRBD2 (7 bases). Germline assignment: CDR1 SGHAT and CDR2 FQDESV (reference sequence). V was cut by 1 base and J by 9 bases, with 16 bases left in between. The CDR3 runs 15 residues. The CDR3 sequence: CASSLVAGARGEQFF. As DNA, the CDR3 is TGTGCCAGCAGCTTAGTTGCGGGGGCGAGGGGTGAGCAGTTCTTC. Using reference TRBV11-1 and TRBJ2-1 for the parts outside the CDR3, the full variable domain is EAEVAQSPRYKITEKSQAVAFWCDPISGHATLYWYRQILGQGPELLVQFQDESVVDDSQLPKDRFSAERLKGVDSTLKIQPAELGDSAMYLCASSLVAGARGEQFFGPGTRLTVL.

The chain links TRBV27 to TRBJ1-5; D is undetermined. CDR3 length: 15 amino acids. CDR1 and CDR2 from the germline V gene are MNHEY and SMNVEV (reference sequence). V shed 2 bases and J shed 2 bases, with 10 bases lying between them. As DNA, the CDR3 is TGTGCCAGCAGTTTAACGGGGAATGGCAATCAGCCCCAGCATTTT. This sequence encodes CASSLTGNGNQPQHF.

The chain links TRBV28 to TRBJ2-7; maybe TRBD2 (5 bases). V lost 5 bases to trimming and J lost 0 bases, with 20 bases between them. Germline values: CDR1 MDHEN, CDR2 SYDVKM. The CDR3 has 17 amino acids. For the CDR3, the DNA is TGTGCCAGCAGTCCCTACTACGTCGGGATGAGCTCCTACGAGCAGTACTTC. Encoded protein: CASSPYYVGMSSYEQYF.

The V gene is TRBV2, the J gene TRBJ1-5, with TRBD1 matching 10 bases. This CDR3 spans 17 amino acids. J was trimmed by 1 base and V by 6 bases; bases with no gene match: 9. The germline V gene encodes CDR1 SNHLY and CDR2 FYNNEI. Here the CDR3 reads CASSVATGGSSNQPQHF. The CDR3 coding sequence is TGTGCCAGCAGCGTGGCGACAGGGGGCTCGAGCAATCAGCCCCAGCATTTT.

The chain uses TRBV5-3 and TRBJ1-2; 7 nucleotides line up with TRBD1. TRBV5-3 falls under the ORF class, with uncertain function. Trimming cost V 3 bases and J 0 bases; bases outside gene matches: 8. The CDR3 runs to 16 residues. The CDR3 here is CARSYGTARTNYGYTF. For the CDR3, the DNA is TGTGCCAGAAGCTATGGGACAGCCCGTACTAACTATGGCTACACCTTC.

This chain links TRBV29-1 with TRBJ2-7; possibly TRBD2 for D (5 bases). Germline V CDR1 and CDR2: SQVTM, ANQGSEA. V was pared by 5 bases and J by 2 bases, with 13 bases between. The CDR3 sequence is 13 residues long. The DNA for the CDR3 is TGCAGCGTTCAAGGGCCGAGGGCCTACGAGCAGTACTTC. This gives the protein CSVQGPRAYEQYF.

The chain links TRBV28 to TRBJ1-2; D possibly corresponds to TRBD1 (6 bases). Trimming shortened V by 8 bases and J by 4 bases, and 14 bases separated the two germline ends. The CDR3 contains 13 residues. CDR1 and CDR2 (germline): MDHEN, SYDVKM. The CDR3 DNA is TGTGCCAGCGACCCCAGGGGCGGCTATGGCTACACCTTC. It encodes CASDPRGGYGYTF.

V is TRBV10-3 and J is TRBJ2-1, with 7 bases identical to TRBD2. V lost 6 bases and J lost 6; bases outside the gene matches: 11. Germline V gives CDR1 ENHRY, CDR2 SYGVKD. This CDR3 is built from 15 residues. CDR3 coding DNA: TGTGCCATCAGCTCCCGACTAGCTGTGGGCAATGAGCAGTTCTTC. Protein product: CAISSRLAVGNEQFF.

The chain joins TRBV15 to TRBJ2-3, with 7 positions matching TRBD2. The CDR3 spans 13 residues. Unmatched junction bases numbered 3, after V lost 0 bases and J lost 9 bases. Germline V gene lookup returns CDR1 LNHNV and CDR2 YYDKDF (reference sequence). CDR3 protein: CATSREGRGTQYF. In DNA form, the CDR3 reads TGTGCCACCAGCAGAGAAGGGAGGGGAACGCAGTATTTT. Full variable domain (missing parts from reference TRBV15 and TRBJ2-3): DAMVIQNPRYQVTQFGKPVTLSCSQTLNHNVMYWYQQKSSQAPKLLFHYYDKDFNNEADTPDNFQSRRPNTSFCFLDIRSPGLGDTAMYLCATSREGRGTQYFGPGTRLTVL.

V and J are TRBV7-3 and TRBJ2-3; D is ambiguous. Germline V CDR1 and CDR2: SGHTA, FQGTGA. The CDR3 runs 13 residues. Trimming took off 2 bases at V and 5 bases at J, with 8 bases between the two ends. CDR3: CASSLLTGDTQYF. The CDR3 bases are TGTGCCAGCAGCTTACTTACCGGAGATACGCAGTATTTT.

This chain connects TRBV7-3 to TRBJ1-6, with 7 bases identical to TRBD1. The CDR3 is 15 amino acids. Germline V gene lookup returns CDR1 SGHTA and CDR2 FQGTGA. V lost 4 bases to trimming and J lost 9 bases; unmatched junction nucleotides: 9. The DNA of the CDR3 is TGTGCCAGCAGCTCCGCGACAGGGAGCGGTTCACCCCTCCACTTT. Translated, it gives CASSSATGSGSPLHF.

CDR3 DNA sequence: TGTGCCAGCAGTTACTCGATTCAGGCGAATCAGCCCCAGCATTTT. Protein sequence: CASSYSIQANQPQHF. The rearrangement links TRBV6-6 to TRBJ1-5, with D unclear. The V gene lost 0 bases and the J gene lost 4 bases, with 10 bases spanning the gap. There are 15 residues in the CDR3. Germline V gene data show CDR1 as MNHNY and CDR2 as SVGAGI (reference sequence).

This clone showed up just a few times. Other nucleotide sequences from this sample produce the same CDR3. CDR3 region: CASSLGQGFTDTQYF. CDR3 DNA: TGTGCCAGCAGCCTAGGACAGGGTTTCACAGATACGCAGTATTTT. The chain recombines TRBV11-1 with TRBJ2-3, with TRBD1 identical over 8 bases. The germline gives CDR1 SGHAT, CDR2 FQDESV (reference sequence). The junction had 6 bases not matched to a gene; V was cut back by 5 bases and J by 2 bases. The CDR3 length is 15 residues.

The rearrangement uses TRBV18 and TRBJ2-3; D not certain. The CDR3 runs to 16 residues. Germline values: CDR1 KGHSH, CDR2 LQKENI. V was clipped by 6 bases and J by 2 bases, with 18 bases between them. The CDR3 region has the DNA TGTGCCAGCTCGCCTACCAGTAAGTCCCTCACAGATACGCAGTATTTT. It translates to CASSPTSKSLTDTQYF.

This chain links TRBV6-5 with TRBJ1-1, with no clear D. V was cut by 1 base and J by 2 bases, with 8 bases left in between. Germline V gives CDR1 MNHEY, CDR2 SVGAGI. CDR3 size: 14 residues. Here the CDR3 reads CASSYLSSNTEAFF. The CDR3 DNA sequence: TGTGCCAGCAGTTACTTATCTTCTAACACTGAAGCTTTCTTT.

This clone was found a few times. The chain couples TRBV7-3 to TRBJ2-3; D unclear. V was shortened by 2 bases and J by 4 bases, with 1 base between the two germline ends. CDR3 size: 11 residues. Per the germline V gene, CDR1 is SGHTA and CDR2 is FQGTGA. In DNA, the CDR3 is TGTGCCAGCAGCTTAGCAGATACGCAGTATTTT. This codes for CASSLADTQYF. The complete variable domain, with remaining parts taken from reference TRBV7-3 and TRBJ2-3, reads GAGVSQTPSNKVTEKGKYVELRCDPISGHTALYWYRQSLGQGPEFLIYFQGTGAADDSGLPNDRFFAVRPEGSVSTLKIQRTERGDSAVYLCASSLADTQYFGPGTRLTVL.

The chain combines TRBV7-2 with TRBJ2-7; 7 bases align to TRBD1. The length of the CDR3 is 17 residues. Per the germline V gene, CDR1 is SGHTA and CDR2 is FQGNSA. J lost 3 bases, V lost 5 bases, and 16 bases had no gene match. The chain's CDR3 is CASSRRAGTANLYEQYF. Written as DNA, the CDR3 is TGTGCCAGCAGCCGCCGGGCCGGGACAGCGAACCTCTACGAGCAGTACTTC. The variable domain in full, completed from reference TRBV7-2 and TRBJ2-7, reads GAGVSQSPSNKVTEKGKDVELRCDPISGHTALYWYRQSLGQGLEFLIYFQGNSAPDKSGLPSDRFSAERTGGSVSTLTIQRTQQEDSAVYLCASSRRAGTANLYEQYFGPGTRLTVT.

The count of this clone is one. The V gene is TRBV6-1, the J gene TRBJ1-5; 7 bases match TRBD1. V was clipped by 4 bases and J by 3 bases; unmatched bases: 6. The CDR3 is 15 amino acids. Germline V gives CDR1 MNHNS, CDR2 SASEGT. CDR3: CASSAYGQVNQPQHF. The CDR3, as DNA: TGTGCCAGCAGTGCCTACGGACAGGTCAATCAGCCCCAGCATTTT.

The chain joins TRBV7-6 to TRBJ2-3; 8 bases agree with TRBD2. V was clipped by 11 bases and J by 1 base; unmatched bases: 5. The germline CDR1 and CDR2 sequences are SGHVS and FNYEAQ. The length of the CDR3 is 13 residues. CDR3 sequence reads: CALGSGGTDTQYF. CDR3 nucleotide sequence: TGTGCCCTCGGTAGCGGGGGCACAGATACGCAGTATTTT.

This clone was counted between two and nine times. This rearrangement joins TRBV19 to TRBJ1-1; 9 bases align to TRBD1. Trimming at V came to 10 bases and at J to 0 bases, leaving 6 bases not matched to a gene. The CDR3 length is 14 residues. Germline V gives CDR1 LNHDA, CDR2 SQIVND (reference sequence). The CDR3 nucleotides read TGTGCCACTTGGGACAGGGAAATGAACACTGAAGCTTTCTTT. Translation: CATWDREMNTEAFF.

The chain joins TRBV10-3 to TRBJ1-1; the D gene is possibly TRBD1 (5 bases). This CDR3 is built from 15 residues. Trimming removed 3 bases from V and 4 bases from J, with 15 bases in between. Germline V gene data show CDR1 as ENHRY and CDR2 as SYGVKD. The CDR3 bases are TGTGCCATCAGTGATAAATCAGGGATAAGCACTGAAGCTTTCTTT. Amino acid sequence: CAISDKSGISTEAFF.

The chain joins TRBV29-1 to TRBJ1-1; 9 positions agree with TRBD1. V dropped 4 bases and J dropped 4; count of bases not matched to a gene: 4. The CDR3 loop spans 13 amino acids. CDR1 and CDR2 from the germline V gene are SQVTM and ANQGSEA. CDR3 region: CSVVTGGFTEAFF. CDR3 nucleotides: TGCAGCGTTGTCACAGGGGGCTTCACTGAAGCTTTCTTT.

This rearrangement joins TRBV11-3 to TRBJ2-5, with D perhaps matching TRBD1 (6 bases). Germline V CDR1 and CDR2: SGHNT, YENEEA. CDR3 size: 13 residues. V was clipped by 3 bases and J by 5 bases, with 10 bases between them. The CDR3 region has the DNA TGTGCCAGCAGCTTCGGGCAGGGGGAGACCCAGTACTTC. Protein: CASSFGQGETQYF.

This chain connects TRBV11-2 to TRBJ2-7, with 7 bases matching TRBD2. This CDR3 comprises 14 residues. Germline V gene sequence: CDR1 SGHAT, CDR2 FQNNGV. V was pared by 5 bases and J by 3 bases, with 7 bases of the junction left unmatched. Written as DNA, the CDR3 is TGTGCCAGCAGCAAGAGCGGGGCGTACTACGAGCAGTACTTC. Encoded protein: CASSKSGAYYEQYF.

A word on this clone: In the same sample, other DNA sequences code for this CDR3. CDR3 nucleotide sequence: TGTGCCAGCTCACCAGCACCTTTGGGAGGAAACACCATATATTTT. This sequence encodes CASSPAPLGGNTIYF. V usage is TRBV18 and J usage is TRBJ1-3; D is unclear. Germline-derived CDR1 and CDR2 are KGHSH and LQKENI. Trimming removed 2 bases from V and 4 bases from J, with 12 bases in between. The CDR3 is made up of 15 amino acids.

This chain uses TRBV5-6 with TRBJ1-2; D not certain. The CDR3 spans 15 residues. Germline V gives CDR1 SGHDT, CDR2 YYEEEE. Between the trimmed V and J ends, which lost 2 bases and 5 bases, there was a span of 16 bases. The CDR3 here is CASSFDTRAAYGYTF. DNA for the CDR3: TGTGCCAGCAGCTTTGACACCCGCGCAGCGTATGGCTACACCTTC. Full variable domain (missing parts from reference TRBV5-6 and TRBJ1-2): DAGVTQSPTHLIKTRGQQVTLRCSPKSGHDTVSWYQQALGQGPQFIFQYYEEEERQRGNFPDRFSGHQFPNYSSELNVNALLLGDSALYLCASSFDTRAAYGYTFGSGTRLTVV.